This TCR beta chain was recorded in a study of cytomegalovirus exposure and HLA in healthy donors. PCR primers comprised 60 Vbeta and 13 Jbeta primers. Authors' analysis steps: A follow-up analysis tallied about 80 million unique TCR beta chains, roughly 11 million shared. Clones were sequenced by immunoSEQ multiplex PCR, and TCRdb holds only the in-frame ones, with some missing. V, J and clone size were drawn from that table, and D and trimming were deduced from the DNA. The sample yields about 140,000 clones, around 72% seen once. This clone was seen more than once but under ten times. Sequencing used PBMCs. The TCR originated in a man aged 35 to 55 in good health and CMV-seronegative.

CDR3 region: CASSLRAASASNQPQHF. DNA for the CDR3: TGTGCCAGCAGTTTACGTGCGGCGTCGGCTAGCAATCAGCCCCAGCATTTT. The chain joins TRBV27 to TRBJ1-5, with D hard to call. The CDR3 consists of 17 residues. V was cut by 2 bases and J by 0 bases, with 14 bases left in between. Germline V lookup: CDR1 MNHEY, CDR2 SMNVEV (reference sequence).